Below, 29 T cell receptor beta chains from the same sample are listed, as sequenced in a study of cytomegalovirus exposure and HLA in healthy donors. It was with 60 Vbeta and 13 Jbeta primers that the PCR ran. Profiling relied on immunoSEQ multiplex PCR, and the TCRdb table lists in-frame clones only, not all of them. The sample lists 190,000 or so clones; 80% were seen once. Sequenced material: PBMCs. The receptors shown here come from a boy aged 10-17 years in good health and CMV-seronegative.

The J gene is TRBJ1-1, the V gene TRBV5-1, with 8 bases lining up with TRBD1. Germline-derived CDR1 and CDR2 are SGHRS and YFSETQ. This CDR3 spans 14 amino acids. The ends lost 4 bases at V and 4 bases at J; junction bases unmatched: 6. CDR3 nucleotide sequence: TGCGCCAGCAGCCTTGGACAGGGAAGCACTGAAGCTTTCTTT. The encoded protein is CASSLGQGSTEAFF.

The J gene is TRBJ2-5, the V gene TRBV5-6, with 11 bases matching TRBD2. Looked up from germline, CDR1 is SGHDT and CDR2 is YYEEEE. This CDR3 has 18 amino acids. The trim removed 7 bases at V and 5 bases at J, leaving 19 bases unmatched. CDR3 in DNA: TGTGCCAGCGGACCGGGACTAGCGGACCTGATCACTCGGGAGACCCAGTACTTC. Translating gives CASGPGLADLITRETQYF.

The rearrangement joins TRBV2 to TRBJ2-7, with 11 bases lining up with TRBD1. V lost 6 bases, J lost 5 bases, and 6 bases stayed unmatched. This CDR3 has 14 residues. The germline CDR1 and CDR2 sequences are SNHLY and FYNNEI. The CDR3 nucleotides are TGTGCCAGCAGGGGGACAGGGGGTTCCAACGAGCAGTACTTC. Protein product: CASRGTGGSNEQYF.

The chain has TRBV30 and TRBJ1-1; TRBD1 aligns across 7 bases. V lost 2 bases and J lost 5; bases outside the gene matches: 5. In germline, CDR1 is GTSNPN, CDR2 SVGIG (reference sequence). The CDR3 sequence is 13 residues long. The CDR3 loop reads CAWSIQGMTEAFF. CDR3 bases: TGTGCCTGGAGTATACAGGGGATGACTGAAGCTTTCTTT.

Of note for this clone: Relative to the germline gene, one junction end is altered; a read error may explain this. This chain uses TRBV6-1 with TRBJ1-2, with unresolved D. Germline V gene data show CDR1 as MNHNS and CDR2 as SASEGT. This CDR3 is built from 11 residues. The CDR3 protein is CASSENFGYTF. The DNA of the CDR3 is TGTGCCAGCAGTGAAAACTTTGGCTACACCTTC.

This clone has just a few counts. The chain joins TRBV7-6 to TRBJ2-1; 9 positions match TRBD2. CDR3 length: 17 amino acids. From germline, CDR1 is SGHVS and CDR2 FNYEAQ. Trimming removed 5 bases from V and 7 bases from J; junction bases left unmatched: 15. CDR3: CASSISLAGFLTNEQFF. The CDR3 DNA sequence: TGTGCCAGCAGCATAAGCCTAGCGGGGTTTTTAACGAATGAGCAGTTCTTC. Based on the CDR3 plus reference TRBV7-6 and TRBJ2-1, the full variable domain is GAGVSQSPRYKVTKRGQDVALRCDPISGHVSLYWYRQALGQGPEFLTYFNYEAQQDKSGLPNDRFSAERPEGSISTLTIQRTEQRDSAMYRCASSISLAGFLTNEQFFGPGTRLTVL.

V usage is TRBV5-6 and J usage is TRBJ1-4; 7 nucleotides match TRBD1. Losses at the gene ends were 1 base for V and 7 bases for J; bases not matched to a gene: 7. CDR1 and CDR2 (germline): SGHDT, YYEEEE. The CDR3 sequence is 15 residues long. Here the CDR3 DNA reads TGTGCCAGCAGCTTGTTGGCAGGGGGTCCTGAAAAACTGTTTTTT. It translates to CASSLLAGGPEKLFF.

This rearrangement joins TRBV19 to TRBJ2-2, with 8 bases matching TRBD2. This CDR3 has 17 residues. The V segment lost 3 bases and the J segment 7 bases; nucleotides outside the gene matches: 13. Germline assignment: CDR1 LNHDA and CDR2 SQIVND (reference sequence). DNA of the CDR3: TGTGCCAGTAGTATTGTAATGGCGGGGGGCCCGGGCGGGGAGCTGTTTTTT. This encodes CASSIVMAGGPGGELFF.

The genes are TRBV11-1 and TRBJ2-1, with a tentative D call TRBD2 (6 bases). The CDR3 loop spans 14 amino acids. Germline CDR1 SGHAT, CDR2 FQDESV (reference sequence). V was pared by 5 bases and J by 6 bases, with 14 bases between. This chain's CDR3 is CASSLPGLPNEQFF. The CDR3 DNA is TGTGCCAGCAGCCTCCCGGGACTGCCCAATGAGCAGTTCTTC.

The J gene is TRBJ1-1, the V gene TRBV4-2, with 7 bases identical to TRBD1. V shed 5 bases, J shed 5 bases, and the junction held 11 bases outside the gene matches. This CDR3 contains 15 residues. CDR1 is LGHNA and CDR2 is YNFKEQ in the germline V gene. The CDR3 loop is CASSGNYRGATEAFF. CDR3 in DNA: TGTGCCAGCAGCGGAAACTACAGGGGCGCAACTGAAGCTTTCTTT.

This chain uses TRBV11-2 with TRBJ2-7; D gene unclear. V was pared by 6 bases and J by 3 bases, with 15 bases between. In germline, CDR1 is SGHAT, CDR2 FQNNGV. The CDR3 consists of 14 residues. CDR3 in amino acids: CASSPPARGYEQYF. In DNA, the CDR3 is TGTGCCAGCAGTCCCCCGGCCCGCGGCTACGAGCAGTACTTC.

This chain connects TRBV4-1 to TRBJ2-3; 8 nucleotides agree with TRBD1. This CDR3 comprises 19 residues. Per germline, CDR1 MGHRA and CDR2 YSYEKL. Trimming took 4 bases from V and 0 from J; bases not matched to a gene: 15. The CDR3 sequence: CASSPTTLDRAPSTDTQYF. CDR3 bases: TGCGCCAGCAGCCCCACCACCCTGGACAGGGCACCAAGCACAGATACGCAGTATTTT.

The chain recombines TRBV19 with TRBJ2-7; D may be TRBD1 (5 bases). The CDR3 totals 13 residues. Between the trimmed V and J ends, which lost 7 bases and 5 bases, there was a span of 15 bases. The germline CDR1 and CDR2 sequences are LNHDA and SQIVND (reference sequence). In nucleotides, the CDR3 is TGTGCCAGTACTGACAGTAATTACCACGAGCAGTACTTC. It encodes CASTDSNYHEQYF.

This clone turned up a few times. CDR3: CASSVQGGAYEQYF. CDR3 nucleotide sequence: TGTGCCAGCAGCGTCCAGGGAGGCGCCTACGAGCAGTACTTC. V gene TRBV9 combines with J gene TRBJ2-7, with a tentative D call TRBD2 (6 bases). Deletions cut 2 bases from V and 2 bases from J, with 11 bases between. This CDR3 has 14 amino acids. Per the germline V gene, CDR1 is SGDLS and CDR2 is YYNGEE.

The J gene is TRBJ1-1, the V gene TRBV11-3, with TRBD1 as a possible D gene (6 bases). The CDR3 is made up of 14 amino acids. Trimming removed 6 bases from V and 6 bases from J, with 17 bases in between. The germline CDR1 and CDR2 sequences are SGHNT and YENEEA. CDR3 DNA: TGTGCCAGCAGTCCGATTCGGGGGGCGTCTGAAGCTTTCTTT. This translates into CASSPIRGASEAFF.

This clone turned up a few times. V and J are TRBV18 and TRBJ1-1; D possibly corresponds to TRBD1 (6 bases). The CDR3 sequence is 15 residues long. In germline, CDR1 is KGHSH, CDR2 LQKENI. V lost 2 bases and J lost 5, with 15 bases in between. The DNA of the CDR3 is TGTGCCAGCTCACCAATCCCAAAGGGGGAAACTGAAGCTTTCTTT. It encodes CASSPIPKGETEAFF.

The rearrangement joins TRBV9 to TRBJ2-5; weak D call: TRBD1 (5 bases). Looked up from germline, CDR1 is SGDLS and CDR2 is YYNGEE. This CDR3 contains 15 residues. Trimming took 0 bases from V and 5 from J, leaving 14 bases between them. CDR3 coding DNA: TGTGCCAGCAGCGTAGAAGGGGTGGCGAGGGAGACCCAGTACTTC. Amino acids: CASSVEGVARETQYF.

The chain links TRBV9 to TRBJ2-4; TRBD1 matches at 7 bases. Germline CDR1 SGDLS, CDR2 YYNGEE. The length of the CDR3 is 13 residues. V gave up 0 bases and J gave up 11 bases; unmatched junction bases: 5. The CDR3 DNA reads TGTGCCAGCAGCGTAGCTACAGGGGCCGTTCAGTACTTC. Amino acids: CASSVATGAVQYF.

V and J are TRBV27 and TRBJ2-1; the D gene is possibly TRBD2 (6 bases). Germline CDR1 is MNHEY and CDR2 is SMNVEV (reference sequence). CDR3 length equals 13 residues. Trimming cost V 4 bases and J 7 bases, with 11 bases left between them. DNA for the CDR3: TGTGCCAGCAGTTGGGGGAGCGGGAATGAGCAGTTCTTC. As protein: CASSWGSGNEQFF.

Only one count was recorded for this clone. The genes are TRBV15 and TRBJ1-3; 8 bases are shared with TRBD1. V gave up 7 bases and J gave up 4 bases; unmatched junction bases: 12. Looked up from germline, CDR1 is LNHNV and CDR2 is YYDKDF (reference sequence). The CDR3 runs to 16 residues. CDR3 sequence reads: CATTQWTGPSGNTIYF. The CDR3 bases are TGTGCCACCACTCAGTGGACAGGGCCTTCGGGAAACACCATATATTTT.

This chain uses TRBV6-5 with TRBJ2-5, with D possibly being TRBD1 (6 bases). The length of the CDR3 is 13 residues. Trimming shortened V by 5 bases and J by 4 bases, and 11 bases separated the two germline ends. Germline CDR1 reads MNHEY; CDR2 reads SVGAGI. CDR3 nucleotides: TGTGCCAGCAGTGTCACAGGGAGAGAGACCCAGTACTTC. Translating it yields CASSVTGRETQYF.

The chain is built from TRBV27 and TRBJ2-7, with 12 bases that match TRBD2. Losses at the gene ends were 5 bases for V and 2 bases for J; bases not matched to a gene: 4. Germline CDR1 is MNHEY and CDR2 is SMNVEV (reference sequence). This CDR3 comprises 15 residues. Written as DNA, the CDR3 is TGTGCCAGCAGTGGGTGGACTAGCGGGACCTACGAGCAGTACTTC. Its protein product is CASSGWTSGTYEQYF.

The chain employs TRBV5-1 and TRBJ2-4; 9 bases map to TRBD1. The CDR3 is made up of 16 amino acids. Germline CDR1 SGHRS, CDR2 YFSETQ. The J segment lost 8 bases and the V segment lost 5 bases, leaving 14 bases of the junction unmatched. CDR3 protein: CASRRGAGQGSDIQYF. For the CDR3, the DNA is TGCGCCAGCAGGAGGGGCGCGGGACAGGGTTCGGACATTCAGTACTTC.

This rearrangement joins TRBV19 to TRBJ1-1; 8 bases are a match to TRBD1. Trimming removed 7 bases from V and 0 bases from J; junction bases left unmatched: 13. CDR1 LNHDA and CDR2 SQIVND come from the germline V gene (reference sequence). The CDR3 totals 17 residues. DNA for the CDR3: TGTGCCAGTACCGCGTCAGGGACAGGATCCATGAACACTGAAGCTTTCTTT. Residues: CASTASGTGSMNTEAFF.

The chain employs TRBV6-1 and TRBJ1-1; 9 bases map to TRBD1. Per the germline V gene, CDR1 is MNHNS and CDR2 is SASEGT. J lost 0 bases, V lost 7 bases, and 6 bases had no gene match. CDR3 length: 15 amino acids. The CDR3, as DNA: TGTGCCAGCACGGGGACAGGGTACCTGAACACTGAAGCTTTCTTT. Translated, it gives CASTGTGYLNTEAFF.

The CDR3 is CAWSAGTSGLSQYF. The CDR3 region has the DNA TGTGCCTGGAGTGCCGGGACTAGCGGATTGTCGCAGTACTTC. The chain recombines TRBV30 with TRBJ2-7; TRBD2 matches 11 bases. Germline V gene data show CDR1 as GTSNPN and CDR2 as SVGIG (reference sequence). V was clipped by 1 base and J by 9 bases; unmatched bases: 8. This CDR3 comprises 14 residues.

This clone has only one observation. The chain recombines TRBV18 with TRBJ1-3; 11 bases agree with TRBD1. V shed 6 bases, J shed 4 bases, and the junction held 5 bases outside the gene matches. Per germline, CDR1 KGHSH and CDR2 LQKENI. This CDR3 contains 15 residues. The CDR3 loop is CASSSGQGGGNTIYF. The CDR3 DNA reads TGTGCCAGCTCGTCGGGACAGGGGGGAGGAAACACCATATATTTT. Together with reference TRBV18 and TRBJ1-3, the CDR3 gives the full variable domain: NAGVMQNPRHLVRRRGQEARLRCSPMKGHSHVYWYRQLPEEGLKFMVYLQKENIIDESGMPKERFSAEFPKEGPSILRIQQVVRGDSAAYFCASSSGQGGGNTIYFGEGSWLTVV.

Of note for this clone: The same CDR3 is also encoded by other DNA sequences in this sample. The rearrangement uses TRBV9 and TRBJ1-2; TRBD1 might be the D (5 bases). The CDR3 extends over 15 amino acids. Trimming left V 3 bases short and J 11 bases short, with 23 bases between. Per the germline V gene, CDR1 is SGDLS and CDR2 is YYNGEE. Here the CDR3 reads CASSAGVGQGEGYTF. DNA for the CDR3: TGTGCCAGCAGCGCTGGGGTTGGGCAGGGCGAAGGTTACACCTTC.

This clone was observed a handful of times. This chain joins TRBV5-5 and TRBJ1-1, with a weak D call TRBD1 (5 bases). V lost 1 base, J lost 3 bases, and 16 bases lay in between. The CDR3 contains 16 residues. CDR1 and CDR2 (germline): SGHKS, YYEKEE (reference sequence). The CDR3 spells CASSLFREGLDTEAFF. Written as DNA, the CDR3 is TGTGCCAGCAGCTTGTTCAGGGAAGGTTTGGACACTGAAGCTTTCTTT. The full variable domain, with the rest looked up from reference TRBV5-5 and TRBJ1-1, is DAGVTQSPTHLIKTRGQQVTLRCSPISGHKSVSWYQQVLGQGPQFIFQYYEKEERGRGNFPDRFSARQFPNYSSELNVNALLLGDSALYLCASSLFREGLDTEAFFGQGTRLTVV.